These 28 T cell receptor beta chains were all obtained from the same sample, sequenced in a study of shared clonotypes between healthy human individuals. Assay: immunoSEQ multiplex PCR; the TCRdb copy retains only in-frame clones and omits some. The repertoire holds roughly 2,500,000 clones, with 80% to 95% as singletons. Sequencing was performed on naive CD4+ T cells from PBMCs. The subset is: CD45RA+ positively selected. These receptors were obtained from a man in his late teens or twenties in good health. Some clones in this sample may be carry-over from other donors' samples.

The CDR3 region is CASRTPGASSYEQYF. CDR3 nucleotide sequence: TGTGCCAGCAGAACCCCAGGGGCTAGCTCCTACGAGCAGTACTTC. This chain uses TRBV5-5 with TRBJ2-7; D is perhaps TRBD1 (6 bases). CDR1 and CDR2 from the germline V gene are SGHKS and YYEKEE (reference sequence). There are 15 residues in the CDR3. The V end lost 5 bases, the J end lost 0 bases, and 15 bases lay between the germline ends.

The gene calls are TRBV30 and TRBJ2-5; D may correspond to TRBD1 or TRBD2 (5 bases each). The V end was cut by 2 bases, the J end by 14 bases, with 24 bases between. CDR3 length equals 14 residues. Germline-derived CDR1 and CDR2 are GTSNPN and SVGIG (reference sequence). The CDR3, as DNA: TGTGCCTGGAGTCGACCGGGGACCCCTCCTAAGCCCTACTTC. This gives the protein CAWSRPGTPPKPYF.

V usage is TRBV4-2 and J usage is TRBJ2-1, with TRBD2 matching over 12 bases. J was trimmed by 8 bases and V by 3 bases; bases with no gene match: 5. CDR3 size: 15 residues. Germline CDR1 and CDR2: LGHNA and YNFKEQ. The CDR3 is CASSHSLAGGDEQFF. CDR3 bases: TGTGCCAGCAGCCACTCTCTAGCGGGGGGGGATGAGCAGTTCTTC.

The chain uses TRBV6-4 and TRBJ1-1; possible D gene TRBD1, 6 bases. This CDR3 comprises 15 residues. From germline, CDR1 is MRHNA and CDR2 SNTAGT. Trimming left V 5 bases short and J 5 bases short, with 18 bases between. CDR3 protein: CASSTEGGGRTEAFF. The CDR3 DNA sequence: TGTGCCAGCAGTACAGAAGGGGGGGGGAGAACTGAAGCTTTCTTT.

V is TRBV11-3 and J is TRBJ2-1, with TRBD1 matching over 11 bases. The CDR3 is 17 amino acids. Germline loops: CDR1 SGHNT, CDR2 YENEEA. V shed 5 bases and J 7 bases; nucleotides not matched to a gene: 13. As DNA, the CDR3 is TGTGCCAGCAGCATAAACGCCGGGACAGGGGGGAGGAATGAGCAGTTCTTC. Translation gives CASSINAGTGGRNEQFF. The full variable domain, in which reference TRBV11-3 and TRBJ2-1 provide the parts outside the CDR3, is EAGVVQSPRYKIIEKKQPVAFWCNPISGHNTLYWYLQNLGQGPELLIRYENEEAVDDSQLPKDRFSAERLKGVDSTLKIQPAELGDSAVYLCASSINAGTGGRNEQFFGPGTRLTVL.

The chain is built from TRBV20-1 and TRBJ2-5; D is unclear. The CDR3 spans 11 residues. The germline V gene encodes CDR1 DFQATT and CDR2 SNEGSKA (reference sequence). The V end was cut by 8 bases, the J end by 4 bases, with 11 bases between. Here the CDR3 DNA reads TGCAGTACTCTTGACCGAGAGACCCAGTACTTC. This gives the protein CSTLDRETQYF.

V is TRBV5-1 and J is TRBJ2-1; no firm D call. CDR1 and CDR2 from the germline V gene are SGHRS and YFSETQ. This CDR3 is built from 14 residues. V was shortened by 1 base and J by 7 bases, with 12 bases between the two germline ends. CDR3 DNA: TGCGCCAGCAGCTTGATCTATATCGGGAATGAGCAGTTCTTC. Protein: CASSLIYIGNEQFF.

The J gene is TRBJ2-3, the V gene TRBV28; no reliable D call. The CDR3 contains 14 residues. Trimming stripped 4 bases from V and 2 bases from J, with 10 bases between. CDR1 is MDHEN and CDR2 is SYDVKM in the germline V gene. CDR3 in amino acids: CASSSPMVTDTQYF. In nucleotides, the CDR3 is TGTGCCAGCAGTTCTCCAATGGTCACAGATACGCAGTATTTT.

Points on this clone: Other DNA sequences in this specimen translate into the identical CDR3. The CDR3 here is CASSLGQSNYGYTF. The CDR3 DNA follows: TGCGCCAGCAGCCTAGGACAGTCCAACTATGGCTACACCTTC. This chain connects TRBV5-1 to TRBJ1-2; the D gene is possibly TRBD1 (6 bases). From germline, CDR1 is SGHRS and CDR2 YFSETQ. CDR3 size: 14 residues. V lost 4 bases and J lost 2, with 12 bases in between.

Of note for this clone: The sample contains more than one DNA sequence encoding this CDR3. The gene calls are TRBV5-1 and TRBJ2-5, with no clear D. V shed 0 bases and J shed 4 bases, with 7 bases lying between them. Germline-derived CDR1 and CDR2 are SGHRS and YFSETQ. The CDR3 length is 13 residues. CDR3 sequence reads: CASSLGAGETQYF. DNA of the CDR3: TGCGCCAGCAGCTTGGGGGCCGGAGAGACCCAGTACTTC.

The chain employs TRBV4-1 and TRBJ1-5, with D unresolved. This CDR3 comprises 13 residues. Trimming cost V 0 bases and J 3 bases, with 3 bases left between them. Germline CDR1 and CDR2: MGHRA and YSYEKL. The CDR3 DNA reads TGCGCCAGCAGCCAAGATGACAATCAGCCCCAGCATTTT. Its protein is CASSQDDNQPQHF.

This clone was found once. The genes are TRBV28 and TRBJ2-1, with unresolved D. CDR1 is MDHEN, CDR2 SYDVKM, per germline. The CDR3 loop spans 16 amino acids. V dropped 1 base and J dropped 0 bases, with 10 bases sitting between them. CDR3 sequence: CASSLFVGTSYNEQFF. The DNA for the CDR3 is TGTGCCAGCAGTTTATTTGTCGGAACCTCCTACAATGAGCAGTTCTTC.

The chain carries TRBV2 and TRBJ2-4; 9 nucleotides line up with TRBD1. The CDR3 covers 15 residues. The germline CDR1 and CDR2 sequences are SNHLY and FYNNEI. With 4 bases clipped from V and 8 bases from J, the junction kept 9 bases outside the gene matches. The CDR3: CASSGMDRGIYIQYF. For the CDR3, the DNA is TGTGCCAGCAGTGGGATGGACAGGGGTATTTACATTCAGTACTTC. The full variable domain, its missing parts supplied by reference TRBV2 and TRBJ2-4, is EPEVTQTPSHQVTQMGQEVILRCVPISNHLYFYWYRQILGQKVEFLVSFYNNEISEKSEIFDDQFSVERPDGSNFTLKIRSTKLEDSAMYFCASSGMDRGIYIQYFGAGTRLSVL.

This clone was found once. The gene calls are TRBV10-3 and TRBJ1-2; 8 bases are a match to TRBD1. Trimming cost V 6 bases and J 3 bases; bases outside gene matches: 6. Germline lookup yields CDR1 ENHRY and CDR2 SYGVKD. The CDR3 contains 14 residues. Written as DNA, the CDR3 is TGTGCCATCAGGGAACACAGGGGGGACTATGGCTACACCTTC. Its translation: CAIREHRGDYGYTF.

This chain uses TRBV19 with TRBJ1-5; 9 nucleotides align to TRBD1. The CDR3 has 15 amino acids. Germline CDR1 is LNHDA and CDR2 is SQIVND (reference sequence). Germline trimming cut 4 bases from V and 4 bases from J; bases unmatched to any gene: 5. The CDR3 protein is CASSTGQGWNQPQHF. Here the CDR3 DNA reads TGTGCCAGTAGTACCGGACAGGGGTGGAATCAGCCCCAGCATTTT.

The chain has TRBV15 and TRBJ1-1; 7 bases agree with TRBD1. V trimming: 4 bases; J trimming: 6 bases; junction bases outside the gene matches: 5. CDR3 length: 13 residues. In germline, CDR1 is LNHNV, CDR2 YYDKDF (reference sequence). The CDR3 loop is CATSIRQGAEAFF. The DNA for the CDR3 is TGTGCCACCAGCATCCGACAGGGCGCTGAAGCTTTCTTT.

The chain is built from TRBV29-1 and TRBJ1-5; D call uncertain. The germline gives CDR1 SQVTM, CDR2 ANQGSEA. The CDR3 contains 14 residues. Trimming left V 4 bases short and J 0 bases short, with 10 bases between. The CDR3 sequence: CSVAPGNSNQPQHF. The CDR3 coding sequence is TGCAGCGTTGCCCCCGGGAATAGCAATCAGCCCCAGCATTTT. The full variable domain, completed using reference TRBV29-1 and TRBJ1-5, is SAVISQKPSRDICQRGTSLTIQCQVDSQVTMMFWYRQQPGQSLTLIATANQGSEATYESGFVIDKFPISRPNLTFSTLTVSNMSPEDSSIYLCSVAPGNSNQPQHFGDGTRLSIL.

In its sample, this clone was seen a few times. This chain uses TRBV19 with TRBJ1-1; D is ambiguous. The CDR3 length is 11 residues. From germline, CDR1 is LNHDA and CDR2 SQIVND (reference sequence). V was shortened by 7 bases and J by 5 bases, with 8 bases between the two germline ends. This chain's CDR3 is CASIRGTEAFF. The CDR3 DNA sequence: TGTGCCAGTATCCGGGGTACTGAAGCTTTCTTT. The full variable domain, with the rest looked up from reference TRBV19 and TRBJ1-1, is DGGITQSPKYLFRKEGQNVTLSCEQNLNHDAMYWYRQDPGQGLRLIYYSQIVNDFQKGDIAEGYSVSREKKESFPLTVTSAQKNPTAFYLCASIRGTEAFFGQGTRLTVV.

The V gene is TRBV14, the J gene TRBJ2-7; TRBD2 agrees at 13 bases. The CDR3 covers 16 residues. From germline, CDR1 is SGHDN and CDR2 FVKESK. J was trimmed by 4 bases and V by 4 bases; bases with no gene match: 7. DNA for the CDR3: TGTGCCAGCAGCCGCGGGACTAGCGGGGAGTTATACGAGCAGTACTTC. Protein: CASSRGTSGELYEQYF.

The chain joins TRBV4-2 to TRBJ2-2; 8 bases line up with TRBD1. Losses at the gene ends were 5 bases for V and 6 bases for J; bases not matched to a gene: 2. Germline CDR1 reads LGHNA; CDR2 reads YNFKEQ. The CDR3 extends over 13 amino acids. This CDR3 is CASSTQGAGELFF. The CDR3 DNA reads as TGTGCCAGCAGCACACAGGGGGCCGGGGAGCTGTTTTTT.

This clone has just one count. This chain uses TRBV27 with TRBJ2-4; unclear D gene. The CDR3 is made up of 11 amino acids. With 5 bases removed from V and 8 bases from J, the gap between germline ends came to 7 bases. The V gene's germline CDR1 is MNHEY and CDR2 SMNVEV (reference sequence). The CDR3 nucleotides are TGTGCCAGCAGTCTGAAGTACATTCAGTACTTC. As protein: CASSLKYIQYF.

The chain carries TRBV5-1 and TRBJ1-4; a possible D gene is TRBD1 (5 bases). V shed 5 bases and J shed 4 bases, with 9 bases lying between them. In germline, CDR1 is SGHRS, CDR2 YFSETQ. The CDR3 has 13 amino acids. The CDR3 region is CASSSGINEKLFF. In DNA form, the CDR3 reads TGCGCCAGCAGTTCAGGGATTAATGAAAAACTGTTTTTT.

The rearrangement links TRBV7-2 to TRBJ2-1; 9 bases map to TRBD2. CDR1 SGHTA and CDR2 FQGNSA come from the germline V gene. The CDR3 totals 15 residues. V was clipped by 6 bases and J by 3 bases; unmatched bases: 6. For the CDR3, the DNA is TGTGCCAGCAGTTCAAGCGGGAGGAACTACAATGAGCAGTTCTTC. This codes for CASSSSGRNYNEQFF.

The chain employs TRBV6-1 and TRBJ1-1; D is unclear. The length of the CDR3 is 13 residues. Trimming removed 3 bases at V and 5 bases at J, with 10 bases between. Per germline, CDR1 MNHNS and CDR2 SASEGT. In DNA, the CDR3 is TGTGCCAGCAGTGAGAGCCGGCAGACTGAAGCTTTCTTT. It codes for CASSESRQTEAFF.

V gene TRBV10-1 combines with J gene TRBJ2-3; a weak D match, TRBD2 (5 bases). The CDR3 is 15 amino acids. Trimming took 6 bases from V and 1 from J, leaving 14 bases between them. The germline V gene encodes CDR1 WNHNN and CDR2 SYGVQD (reference sequence). In nucleotides, the CDR3 is TGCGCCAGCAGCGACAAAGCGGCCCGCACAGATACGCAGTATTTT. This encodes CASSDKAARTDTQYF.

This rearrangement joins TRBV11-2 to TRBJ2-1; the match to TRBD2 covers 12 bases. This CDR3 region has 17 residues. The germline V gene has CDR1 SGHAT and CDR2 FQNNGV. V trimming: 5 bases; J trimming: 4 bases; junction bases outside the gene matches: 9. CDR3 DNA: TGTGCCAGCAGCGCGACTAGCGGGAGTATCAGGTACAATGAGCAGTTCTTC. Amino acids: CASSATSGSIRYNEQFF. The full variable domain, its missing parts supplied by reference TRBV11-2 and TRBJ2-1, is EAGVAQSPRYKIIEKRQSVAFWCNPISGHATLYWYQQILGQGPKLLIQFQNNGVVDDSQLPKDRFSAERLKGVDSTLKIQPAKLEDSAVYLCASSATSGSIRYNEQFFGPGTRLTVL.

This chain connects TRBV7-9 to TRBJ1-2; 9 bases map to TRBD1. This CDR3 spans 17 amino acids. V lost 5 bases and J lost 7; bases outside the gene matches: 17. Per the germline V gene, CDR1 is SEHNR and CDR2 is FQNEAQ (reference sequence). CDR3 in amino acids: CASSPRTGQGFSSGYTF. The CDR3 DNA is TGTGCCAGCAGCCCCAGGACGGGACAGGGATTTTCTAGTGGCTACACCTTC.

The chain has TRBV19 and TRBJ2-3; D possibly matches TRBD1 or TRBD2 (5 bases each). The CDR3 sequence is 16 residues long. CDR1 LNHDA and CDR2 SQIVND come from the germline V gene (reference sequence). V was shortened by 5 bases and J by 2 bases, with 17 bases between the two germline ends. CDR3: CASSPLMGVPTDTQYF. The DNA for the CDR3 is TGTGCCAGTAGTCCTCTTATGGGGGTTCCCACAGATACGCAGTATTTT.